Below, 4 T cell receptor beta chains from the same sample are listed, as sequenced in a study of human T cells and chemical hapten exposure. The time point was: patch test 3, about 24 weeks after DPC sensitization. As for treatment: therapeutic diphenylcyclopropenone sensitization with weekly scalp DPC. One entry per CDR3 protein results from TCRdb running MiXCR on the RACE reads. This sample yields about 200,000 distinct CDR3 sequences, of which around 25% are seen a single time; 2% to 2.5% belongs to the top ten. The material sequenced was whole blood, taken in connection with sensitization to the hapten diphenylcyclopropenone (DPC). Source of these receptors: a woman between 40 and 55 years old with alopecia areata. Some clones in this sample may be carry-over from other donors' samples.

This chain joins TRBV20-1 and TRBJ1-5; D perhaps matches TRBD1 (5 bases). CDR3 length equals 13 residues. V was trimmed by 6 bases and J by 4 bases, leaving 13 bases between them. The V gene's germline CDR1 is DFQATT and CDR2 SNEGSKA (reference sequence). The CDR3 nucleotides read TGCAGTGCCAAACAGGCTCTAAATCAGCCCCAGCATTTT. Protein sequence: CSAKQALNQPQHF.

This clonotype was recorded a few times. The chain has TRBV6-6 and TRBJ2-1; D is possibly TRBD1 (6 bases). V was shortened by 5 bases and J by 5 bases, with 13 bases between the two germline ends. From germline, CDR1 is MNHNY and CDR2 SVGAGI (reference sequence). CDR3 length equals 14 residues. DNA for the CDR3: TGTGCCAGCAGTACACAGGGTCGGAACAATGAGCAGTTCTTC. Protein product: CASSTQGRNNEQFF.

This clonotype was picked up many times. The CDR3 nucleotides read TGTGCCAGCTCATTGGACAGGGACTATGGCTACACCTTC. Translation gives CASSLDRDYGYTF. V usage is TRBV18 and J usage is TRBJ1-2, with TRBD1 matching over 8 bases. CDR3 size: 13 residues. Trimming removed 5 bases from V and 3 bases from J; junction bases left unmatched: 2. CDR1 and CDR2 from the germline V gene are KGHSH and LQKENI.

V gene TRBV9 combines with J gene TRBJ2-7; weak D call: TRBD1 (6 bases). V was shortened by 4 bases and J by 7 bases, with 15 bases between the two germline ends. The CDR3 is 13 amino acids. Germline loops: CDR1 SGDLS, CDR2 YYNGEE. The CDR3 loop reads CASSLQGLGEQYF. The CDR3 DNA reads TGTGCCAGCAGCTTACAGGGCTTAGGGGAGCAGTACTTC.